This T cell receptor (beta chain) was identified during a study of neurological immune-mediated disorders. The cDNA was generated by 5'RACE with 10-nucleotide random UMIs. TCRdb reprocessed the 5' RACE reads via MiXCR and lists one record per CDR3 protein. The sample contains roughly 20,000 distinct CDR3 sequences, approximately 15% of which appear only once. Many counts were recorded for this clonotype. This may be a read error, as it is one base from a much larger clone. Trimming took 6 bases from V and 0 from J, leaving 8 bases between them. Germline V CDR1 and CDR2: MNHEY, SVGAGI. The CDR3 has 13 residues.

Material: CD4+ T cells from blood. This clonotype was obtained from a woman aged 55 to 70 with HTLV-1-associated myelopathy (HAM/TSP). The rearrangement joins TRBV6-5 to TRBJ1-1; D not certain. CDR3 DNA sequence: TGTGCCAGCAGACGGCATATGAACACTGAAGCTTTCTTT. This gives the protein CASRRHMNTEAFF.